This TCR beta chain was captured by sequencing in a study of graft-versus-host responses after intestinal transplantation. General observations from the study: After transplant, early declines in HvG clones were associated with peak levels of circulating GvH clones.

Measured with immunoSEQ multiplex PCR; TCRdb has only the in-frame clones, and not every one. Here the sample spans under 150,000 clones, just over 90% being singletons. This clone came up a few times. Its target is unknown. The CDR3 runs 14 residues. Germline CDR1 reads LNHDA; CDR2 reads SQIVND (reference sequence). Trimming stripped 5 bases from V and 0 bases from J, with 7 bases between. This sequence joins TRBV19 and TRBJ2-2; unclear D gene. The receptor comes from a human donor who received an intestinal transplant. Here the sequenced sample was unstimulated CD4+ T cells sorted from spleen or lymph node cells, taken before intestinal transplant. CDR3 sequence reads: CASSPLTNTGELFF. The CDR3 DNA reads TGTGCCAGTAGTCCCCTCACGAACACCGGGGAGCTGTTTTTT.